This passage covers 23 T cell receptor beta chains from one sample sequenced in a study of cytomegalovirus exposure and HLA in healthy donors. Both 60 Vbeta primers and 13 Jbeta primers went into the PCR. Generated by immunoSEQ multiplex PCR, the TCRdb table keeps only in-frame clones and is missing some. The sample has tens of thousands of clones; around two thirds are singletons. Sequenced sample: PBMCs. The receptors come from a woman aged 25 to 39 in good health and CMV-seropositive.

The chain combines TRBV5-1 with TRBJ2-1; tentatively, D is TRBD2 (5 bases). Per germline, CDR1 SGHRS and CDR2 YFSETQ. The CDR3 loop spans 14 amino acids. Trimming removed 4 bases from V and 6 bases from J, with 14 bases in between. CDR3 amino acids: CASSPSGVLNEQFF. The CDR3 DNA reads TGCGCCAGCAGCCCATCCGGGGTCCTCAATGAGCAGTTCTTC.

CDR3 bases: TGTGCCAGTAGTCTGCAGCAGGGGGCGTCCTACGAGCAGTACTTC. Amino acids: CASSLQQGASYEQYF. The chain employs TRBV19 and TRBJ2-7; the match to TRBD1 covers 8 bases. The CDR3 extends over 15 amino acids. V shed 5 bases, J shed 1 base, and the junction held 7 bases outside the gene matches. The germline V gene has CDR1 LNHDA and CDR2 SQIVND (reference sequence).

This clone has only one observation. This chain connects TRBV5-4 to TRBJ2-7; 7 bases align to TRBD1. The CDR3 is 16 amino acids. Trimming cost V 5 bases and J 0 bases; bases outside gene matches: 11. The V gene's germline CDR1 is SGHNT and CDR2 YYREEE (reference sequence). The chain's CDR3 is CASSFGPGQNSYEQYF. For the CDR3, the DNA is TGTGCCAGCAGTTTTGGACCGGGACAGAACTCCTACGAGCAGTACTTC.

This clone has a handful of counts. The J gene is TRBJ1-4, the V gene TRBV28; no clear D. This CDR3 spans 14 amino acids. Per the germline V gene, CDR1 is MDHEN and CDR2 is SYDVKM. V lost 6 bases to trimming and J lost 5 bases, with 13 bases between them. CDR3 sequence (DNA): TGTGCCAGCAGCCTAGCTCGGCGGAATGAAAAACTGTTTTTT. It encodes CASSLARRNEKLFF.

This chain connects TRBV7-2 to TRBJ2-1; weak D call: TRBD1 (5 bases). Per the germline V gene, CDR1 is SGHTA and CDR2 is FQGNSA. The V end lost 4 bases, the J end lost 6 bases, and 13 bases lay between the germline ends. CDR3 length: 14 residues. CDR3: CASSSDTGFNEQFF. CDR3 nucleotide sequence: TGTGCCAGCAGCTCGGATACAGGATTCAATGAGCAGTTCTTC.

The chain has TRBV13 and TRBJ1-4; TRBD1 matches at 7 bases. Germline V gene data show CDR1 as PRHDT and CDR2 as FYEKMQ (reference sequence). The CDR3 contains 17 residues. With V trimmed by 4 bases and J by 0 bases, 8 bases remained unmatched. This chain's CDR3 is CASSSRDSPSTNEKLFF. CDR3 sequence (DNA): TGTGCCAGCAGCTCCCGGGACAGTCCTTCAACTAATGAAAAACTGTTTTTT.

This chain uses TRBV5-1 with TRBJ2-7, with 7 positions matching TRBD1. There are 17 residues in the CDR3. The J segment lost 0 bases and the V segment lost 0 bases, leaving 9 bases of the junction unmatched. CDR1 and CDR2 (germline): SGHRS, YFSETQ. The CDR3 sequence is CASSLELWGQSSYEQYF. Written as DNA, the CDR3 is TGCGCCAGCAGCTTGGAGCTTTGGGGACAGAGCTCCTACGAGCAGTACTTC.

This clone was detected only a few times. CDR3 region: CASSHYRGEGEKLFF. CDR3 DNA sequence: TGCGCCAGCAGCCATTACAGGGGGGAGGGTGAAAAACTGTTTTTT. This rearrangement joins TRBV4-3 to TRBJ1-4, with 8 bases fitting TRBD1. Germline CDR1 is LGHNA and CDR2 is YSLEER. The CDR3 loop spans 15 amino acids. V dropped 3 bases and J dropped 7; count of bases not matched to a gene: 7.

This chain links TRBV9 with TRBJ1-1; 8 bases line up with TRBD1. Germline loops: CDR1 SGDLS, CDR2 YYNGEE. With 2 bases clipped from V and 1 base from J, the junction kept 1 base outside the gene matches. The CDR3 is 14 residues long. This chain's CDR3 is CASSVRGQNTEAFF. DNA of the CDR3: TGTGCCAGCAGCGTCAGGGGGCAGAACACTGAAGCTTTCTTT. Filled out from reference TRBV9 and TRBJ1-1, the complete variable domain reads DSGVTQTPKHLITATGQRVTLRCSPRSGDLSVYWYQQSLDQGLQFLIQYYNGEERAKGNILERFSAQQFPDLHSELNLSSLELGDSALYFCASSVRGQNTEAFFGQGTRLTVV.

This clone was found a few times. The V and J genes are TRBV7-2 and TRBJ1-1; TRBD1 might be the D (5 bases). Trimming left V 6 bases short and J 11 bases short, with 16 bases between. Per germline, CDR1 SGHTA and CDR2 FQGNSA. The CDR3 sequence is 12 residues long. The CDR3 sequence is CASRQLTGGAFF. The CDR3 DNA reads as TGTGCCAGCAGACAACTCACTGGGGGGGCTTTCTTT.

This rearrangement joins TRBV27 to TRBJ1-2; possibly TRBD1 for D (5 bases). The V gene lost 2 bases and the J gene lost 6 bases, with 10 bases spanning the gap. Per the germline V gene, CDR1 is MNHEY and CDR2 is SMNVEV (reference sequence). The CDR3 is made up of 13 amino acids. CDR3 DNA: TGTGCCAGCAGTTTAAAGGGGTCGGATGGCTACACCTTC. It specifies CASSLKGSDGYTF.

The CDR3 nucleotides read TGTGCCAGCAGCTTATCGGCGGACTATGGCTACACCTTC. Translation gives CASSLSADYGYTF. The chain carries TRBV7-9 and TRBJ1-2; D ambiguous. CDR1 is SEHNR, CDR2 FQNEAQ, per germline (reference sequence). V lost 2 bases to trimming and J lost 3 bases, with 7 bases between them. The length of the CDR3 is 13 residues.

The chain uses TRBV7-2 and TRBJ1-4, with 10 bases matching TRBD1. The CDR3 extends over 16 amino acids. The V and J ends lost 4 bases and 8 bases, in that order; junction bases with no gene match: 10. Germline V CDR1 and CDR2: SGHTA, FQGNSA. CDR3 amino acids: CASSSRFRDRGEKLFF. CDR3 in DNA: TGTGCCAGCAGCTCGCGATTCCGGGACAGGGGAGAAAAACTGTTTTTT.

The genes are TRBV18 and TRBJ1-2; TRBD1 aligns across 9 bases. Losses at the gene ends were 4 bases for V and 6 bases for J; bases not matched to a gene: 6. CDR3 length: 14 amino acids. Germline CDR1 and CDR2: KGHSH and LQKENI. This chain's CDR3 is CASSRTGVRDGYTF. CDR3 DNA: TGTGCCAGCTCACGGACAGGGGTTCGGGATGGCTACACCTTC.

Only a few counts were recorded for this clone. J is TRBJ2-1 and V is TRBV5-1, with 8 positions matching TRBD1. The CDR3 is 15 residues long. V shed 0 bases, J shed 8 bases, and the junction held 7 bases outside the gene matches. CDR1 and CDR2 (germline): SGHRS, YFSETQ. The CDR3, as DNA: TGCGCCAGCAGCTTGGGTGGACAGGGCCTTGATGAGCAGTTCTTC. This translates into CASSLGGQGLDEQFF.

A word on this clone: A read error may produce the germline difference seen at one junction end. Additional DNA sequences in this sample encode the identical CDR3. The gene calls are TRBV18 and TRBJ1-1, with D maybe TRBD1 (6 bases). The V gene's germline CDR1 is KGHSH and CDR2 LQKENI. This CDR3 contains 14 residues. CDR3 bases: TGTGCCAGCTCACTTCTTAGGGGGAACACTGAGGCTTTCTTT. Translation gives CASSLLRGNTEAFF.

V and J are TRBV7-9 and TRBJ2-3, with D possibly matching TRBD2 (6 bases). Germline CDR1 reads SEHNR; CDR2 reads FQNEAQ (reference sequence). V was clipped by 8 bases and J by 6 bases, with 12 bases between them. The CDR3 covers 12 residues. In nucleotides, the CDR3 is TGTGCCAGCGGCGGGGCAGGGGATACGCAGTATTTT. Amino acid sequence: CASGGAGDTQYF.

The genes are TRBV7-9 and TRBJ2-1; 11 positions match TRBD1. Trimming removed 5 bases from V and 8 bases from J; junction bases left unmatched: 8. The germline V gene has CDR1 SEHNR and CDR2 FQNEAQ (reference sequence). CDR3 length equals 15 residues. The CDR3 bases are TGTGCCAGCAGCCGAGGACAGGGGGCGCGTGATGAGCAGTTCTTC. Translating it yields CASSRGQGARDEQFF.

The gene calls are TRBV4-2 and TRBJ2-2, with D perhaps TRBD1 (6 bases). V lost 3 bases and J lost 5, with 7 bases in between. CDR3 length: 13 amino acids. The germline gives CDR1 LGHNA, CDR2 YNFKEQ. Written as DNA, the CDR3 is TGTGCCAGCAGCCACGGACAGACCGGGGAGCTGTTTTTT. Protein: CASSHGQTGELFF.

This sequence joins TRBV19 and TRBJ1-5; 8 bases align to TRBD1. CDR1 is LNHDA and CDR2 is SQIVND in the germline V gene (reference sequence). There are 15 residues in the CDR3. The V gene end was trimmed by 6 bases and the J gene end by 6 bases; junction bases not matched to a gene: 10. CDR3 loop: CASSRTGGPRQPQHF. The CDR3 DNA is TGTGCCAGTAGCCGTACAGGGGGGCCCCGTCAGCCCCAGCATTTT.

V is TRBV15 and J is TRBJ2-7; D unclear. Deletions cut 6 bases from V and 3 bases from J, with 9 bases between. The germline CDR1 and CDR2 sequences are LNHNV and YYDKDF (reference sequence). This CDR3 comprises 12 residues. CDR3 sequence (DNA): TGTGCCACCAGTGAGGCCCGCTACGAGCAGTACTTC. Amino acids: CATSEARYEQYF.

The chain employs TRBV7-3 and TRBJ1-6; 8 bases line up with TRBD1. CDR1 is SGHTA and CDR2 is FQGTGA in the germline V gene. CDR3 length: 15 amino acids. With 5 bases clipped from V and 7 bases from J, the junction kept 7 bases outside the gene matches. The CDR3 DNA follows: TGTGCCAGCAGCCTTGGACAGGGCGGCAATTCACCCCTCCACTTT. As protein: CASSLGQGGNSPLHF.

The V call is TRBV2, the J call TRBJ2-1; 11 bases map to TRBD2. CDR3 length equals 14 residues. The V and J ends lost 8 bases and 5 bases, in that order; junction bases with no gene match: 5. The germline V gene encodes CDR1 SNHLY and CDR2 FYNNEI. The DNA of the CDR3 is TGTGCCAGCCTCCTAGCGGGGGGCGACAATGAGCAGTTCTTC. Protein product: CASLLAGGDNEQFF.